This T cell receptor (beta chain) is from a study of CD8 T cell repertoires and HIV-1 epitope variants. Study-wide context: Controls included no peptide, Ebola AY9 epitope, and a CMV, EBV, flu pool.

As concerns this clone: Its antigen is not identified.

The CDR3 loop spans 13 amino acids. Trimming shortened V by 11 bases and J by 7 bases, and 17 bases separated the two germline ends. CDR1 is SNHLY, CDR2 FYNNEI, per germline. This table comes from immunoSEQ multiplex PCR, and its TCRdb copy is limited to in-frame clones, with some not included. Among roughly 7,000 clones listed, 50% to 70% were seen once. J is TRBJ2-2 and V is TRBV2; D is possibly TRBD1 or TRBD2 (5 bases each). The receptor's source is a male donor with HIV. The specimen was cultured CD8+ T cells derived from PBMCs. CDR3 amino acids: CAGSPIRVGELFF. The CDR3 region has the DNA TGTGCCGGGAGCCCTATCAGGGTCGGGGAGCTGTTTTTT.